This TCR beta chain was found in a study of response to subunit inactivated influenza vaccine (dated by TCRdb to 2016 to 2018). General notes on the study: To follow how T cells responded to a trivalent subunit inactivated influenza vaccine, the researchers relied on deep quantitative profiling of the T cell receptor repertoire.

Summary of the overall study and its limitations: According to the authors, only a limited number of new T cells may be recruited by each seasonal influenza vaccination.

The CDR3 holds 14 amino acids from the cysteine to the phenylalanine. Only the CDR3 DNA is retained, 42 bases long and in frame from the first base. V lost 5 bases and J lost 7 bases; the stretch between them is 16 bases long. The germline V gene supplies CDR1 SGHTA and CDR2 FQGNSA. A word on this clonotype: It lacks a known antigen. No much larger clone exists at a distance of one base, and base qualities are not known.

Receptor libraries were prepared by RT-PCR. The sample was run on an Illumina HiSeq 2500. TCRdb reworked the public reads: Q25 trimming with fastp, MiXCR clone assembly, productive beta chains retained. Here each entry gathers all rows of one CDR3 protein and keeps the most common genes and DNA. The sample table lists about 480,000 distinct CDR3 sequences, about 25% of them with a count of one. Under 2.5% of the sample comes from the top ten. The clonotype comes from a man aged 45 to 65 who received an inactivated influenza vaccine. Donor details come from another sample of the same person, matched by shared clones. The rearranged segments are TRBV7-2 and TRBJ2-3, with a tentative D gene TRBD1 over 5 matching bases. This specimen consisted of CD4+ T cells sorted from PBMCs, obtained less than 6 days after vaccination. The nucleotides are TGTGCCAGCAGCGCAGACCAGGGTTGGCATACGCAGTATTTT. It is translated as CASSADQGWHTQYF. With the portions outside the CDR3 filled from the reference TRBV7-2 and TRBJ2-3 genes, the complete variable region becomes GAGVSQSPSNKVTEKGKDVELRCDPISGHTALYWYRQSLGQGLEFLIYFQGNSAPDKSGLPSDRFSAERTGGSVSTLTIQRTQQEDSAVYLCASSADQGWHTQYFGPGTRLTVL.